One sample yielded the 27 T cell receptor beta chains listed below, sequenced in a study of T-cell reconstitution after alpha-beta-depleted transplantation in children. Unique molecular identifiers were incorporated during preparation of the TCRbeta library. TCRdb itself ran the PCR reads through MiXCR, one entry per CDR3 protein. The repertoire has approximately 400,000 distinct CDR3 sequences, around 9.9% of them found once; the top ten carry roughly 5%. Here the sequenced sample was PBMCs from the stem cell graft donor, taken from the stem cell graft. The receptors were gathered from a human donor who donated a stem cell graft to a child with acute myeloid leukemia.

The DNA for the CDR3 is TGCAGTTCCCCAGCGGGGGGAGTAGATACGCAGTATTTT. The encoded protein is CSSPAGGVDTQYF. The chain combines TRBV20-1 with TRBJ2-3; 9 bases are shared with TRBD2. Germline V gene sequence: CDR1 DFQATT, CDR2 SNEGSKA (reference sequence). After removal of 8 bases from V and 5 bases from J, the junction contained 8 bases not matched to a gene. The CDR3 sequence is 13 residues long.

This clonotype was seen more than once but under ten times. The V gene is TRBV5-4, the J gene TRBJ2-7, with 7 bases fitting TRBD1. CDR3 length: 14 residues. CDR1 and CDR2 from the germline V gene are SGHNT and YYREEE (reference sequence). V trimming: 0 bases; J trimming: 5 bases; junction bases outside the gene matches: 5. CDR3 coding DNA: TGTGCCAGCAGCTTGGTCGGGACAGCCGACGAGCAGTACTTC. It codes for CASSLVGTADEQYF. Filled out from reference TRBV5-4 and TRBJ2-7, the complete variable domain reads ETGVTQSPTHLIKTRGQQVTLRCSSQSGHNTVSWYQQALGQGPQFIFQYYREEENGRGNFPPRFSGLQFPNYSSELNVNALELDDSALYLCASSLVGTADEQYFGPGTRLTVT.

The CDR3 here is CASSQDVGGGASGSYNEQFF. The CDR3 region has the DNA TGCGCCAGCAGCCAAGATGTGGGGGGAGGGGCTAGCGGTTCCTACAATGAGCAGTTCTTC. This rearrangement joins TRBV4-3 to TRBJ2-1; 7 bases fit TRBD2. Looked up from germline, CDR1 is LGHNA and CDR2 is YSLEER. This CDR3 has 20 amino acids. V dropped 0 bases and J dropped 1; count of bases not matched to a gene: 15.

The V call is TRBV27, the J call TRBJ2-3; 8 positions match TRBD2. The length of the CDR3 is 13 residues. Unmatched junction bases numbered 4, after V lost 11 bases and J lost 0 bases. Germline loops: CDR1 MNHEY, CDR2 SMNVEV (reference sequence). The DNA for the CDR3 is TGTGCCGTTCGGGGGGGTAGCACAGATACGCAGTATTTT. Residues: CAVRGGSTDTQYF.

As to this clonotype: One end of the junction fails to match germline, which may point to a read error. The V gene is TRBV27, the J gene TRBJ2-3, with TRBD2 identical over 9 bases. CDR1 is MNHEY and CDR2 is SMNVEV in the germline V gene (reference sequence). The CDR3 runs to 18 residues. CDR3 DNA sequence: TGTGCCAGCAGTGGGGCCGGGACTAGCTATTACCGCACAGATACGCACTATTTT. Residues: CASSGAGTSYYRTDTHYF.

CDR3 sequence reads: CASSERGGNSNQPQHF. CDR3 DNA: TGTGCCAGCAGTGAGCGTGGTGGGAATAGCAATCAGCCCCAGCATTTT. The gene calls are TRBV2 and TRBJ1-5; no reliable D call. Trimming took off 3 bases at V and 0 bases at J, with 12 bases between the two ends. Germline V gene data show CDR1 as SNHLY and CDR2 as FYNNEI. This CDR3 region has 16 residues.

This clonotype has at least ten counts. A junction boundary mismatches the germline segment, possibly from a read error. The gene calls are TRBV10-2 and TRBJ1-1; D possibly corresponds to TRBD1 (5 bases). CDR3 length equals 13 residues. The germline V gene encodes CDR1 WSHSY and CDR2 SAAADI. The CDR3 coding sequence is TGCGCCAGCAGCACCAGGGCGAACGCTGAAGCTTTCTTT. Protein sequence: CASSTRANAEAFF.

This clonotype was seen more than once but under ten times. This chain joins TRBV12-5 and TRBJ2-1; 8 bases match TRBD1. Germline CDR1 is LGHNT and CDR2 is FRNRAP. The CDR3 consists of 15 residues. V shed 6 bases, J shed 6 bases, and the junction held 10 bases outside the gene matches. The CDR3 bases are TGTGCTAGTGGGTCGGACAGGGTAGCGTTCAATGAGCAGTTCTTC. It yields the protein CASGSDRVAFNEQFF. The whole variable domain, filled in from reference TRBV12-5 and TRBJ2-1, reads DARVTQTPRHKVTEMGQEVTMRCQPILGHNTVFWYRQTMMQGLELLAYFRNRAPLDDSGMPKDRFSAEMPDATLATLKIQPSEPRDSAVYFCASGSDRVAFNEQFFGPGTRLTVL.

This clonotype was found a few times. The chain is built from TRBV20-1 and TRBJ2-3, with 12 bases fitting TRBD2. Germline assignment: CDR1 DFQATT and CDR2 SNEGSKA (reference sequence). The CDR3 length is 16 residues. After removal of 0 bases from V and 8 bases from J, the junction contained 9 bases not matched to a gene. CDR3 nucleotide sequence: TGCAGTGCTAGAGATTTCCTAGCGGGGGGGCCTCGTACGCAGTATTTT. Protein sequence: CSARDFLAGGPRTQYF.

V is TRBV5-1 and J is TRBJ2-3; TRBD2 matches at 8 bases. In germline, CDR1 is SGHRS, CDR2 YFSETQ. CDR3 length: 16 residues. V lost 2 bases and J lost 6; bases outside the gene matches: 11. CDR3 sequence: CASSFGPGGPGDTQYF. The CDR3 DNA reads TGCGCCAGCAGCTTCGGTCCGGGGGGGCCAGGGGATACGCAGTATTTT.

The chain has TRBV20-1 and TRBJ2-7; 8 nucleotides line up with TRBD1. The ends lost 0 bases at V and 5 bases at J; junction bases unmatched: 6. This CDR3 is 14 amino acids long. Germline lookup yields CDR1 DFQATT and CDR2 SNEGSKA (reference sequence). The CDR3, as DNA: TGCAGTGCTAGAGATTTGGACAGGGACGACGAGCAGTACTTC. Its translation: CSARDLDRDDEQYF.

V gene TRBV20-1 combines with J gene TRBJ2-1, with TRBD1 matching 7 bases. Unmatched junction bases numbered 8, after V lost 3 bases and J lost 0 bases. Germline CDR1 and CDR2: DFQATT and SNEGSKA (reference sequence). This CDR3 contains 16 residues. CDR3 coding DNA: TGCAGTGCTAGTAAGATAGGACAGGCCTCCTACAATGAGCAGTTCTTC. Protein sequence: CSASKIGQASYNEQFF.

This chain joins TRBV12-3 or TRBV12-4 and TRBJ1-4, with 11 bases matching TRBD1. This CDR3 comprises 14 residues. V was clipped by 5 bases and J by 8 bases; unmatched bases: 4. In DNA, the CDR3 is TGTGCCAGCAGTCGGGACAGGGGGTACGAAAAACTGTTTTTT. Translated, it gives CASSRDRGYEKLFF.

This clonotype was seen only a few times. J is TRBJ2-2 and V is TRBV12-3 or TRBV12-4; the match to TRBD1 covers 7 bases. J lost 6 bases, V lost 3 bases, and 4 bases had no gene match. The CDR3 is made up of 14 amino acids. CDR3 region: CASSFFQGAGELFF. The CDR3 DNA sequence: TGTGCCAGCAGTTTTTTCCAGGGGGCCGGGGAGCTGTTTTTT.

Turning to this clonotype: This sequence may be a read error, since a much larger clone differs from it by one base. J is TRBJ2-2 and V is TRBV5-1; 7 bases map to TRBD2. CDR1 and CDR2 (germline): SGHRS, YFSETQ. J gave up 4 bases and V 3 bases, and 9 bases lay outside the gene matches. This CDR3 comprises 16 residues. DNA of the CDR3: TGCGCCAGCAGCTCGGCGACTAGCATTGTCACCGGGGAGCTGTTTTTT. It is translated as CASSSATSIVTGELFF.

The CDR3 sequence is CSASLIGTGVSGELFF. CDR3 bases: TGCAGTGCTAGTCTAATTGGGACAGGGGTTTCCGGGGAGCTGTTTTTT. J is TRBJ2-2 and V is TRBV20-1; TRBD1 agrees at 10 bases. J lost 6 bases, V lost 3 bases, and 10 bases had no gene match. CDR1 is DFQATT, CDR2 SNEGSKA, per germline (reference sequence). CDR3 length equals 16 residues.

This clonotype came up many times. The chain has TRBV20-1 and TRBJ2-2; 9 nucleotides match TRBD1. This CDR3 contains 14 residues. The junction had 1 base not matched to a gene; V was cut back by 5 bases and J by 0 bases. Germline CDR1 reads DFQATT; CDR2 reads SNEGSKA (reference sequence). The CDR3 loop reads CSARQGANTGELFF. CDR3 in DNA: TGCAGTGCTCGACAGGGGGCGAACACCGGGGAGCTGTTTTTT.

There are a few counts of this clonotype. The chain has TRBV5-8 and TRBJ2-1; 14 bases match TRBD2. The CDR3 has 17 residues. V lost 3 bases, J lost 3 bases, and 5 bases stayed unmatched. The germline gives CDR1 SGHTS, CDR2 YDEGEE. The CDR3 loop reads CASSWGLAGAIYNEQFF. The CDR3 DNA sequence: TGTGCCAGCAGCTGGGGACTAGCGGGGGCGATCTACAATGAGCAGTTCTTC.

The chain has TRBV5-4 and TRBJ2-2, with D maybe TRBD1 (6 bases). V was shortened by 0 bases and J by 1 base, with 10 bases between the two germline ends. In germline, CDR1 is SGHNT, CDR2 YYREEE (reference sequence). This CDR3 comprises 16 residues. The CDR3 reads CASSLAPGENTGELFF. The CDR3 DNA follows: TGTGCCAGCAGCTTGGCTCCAGGGGAGAACACCGGGGAGCTGTTTTTT.

The V call is TRBV6-4, the J call TRBJ2-1; tentatively, D is TRBD2 (6 bases). The germline gives CDR1 MRHNA, CDR2 SNTAGT. Trimming took off 3 bases at V and 4 bases at J, with 10 bases between the two ends. The CDR3 extends over 14 amino acids. This CDR3 reads CASSDGSGYNEQFF. CDR3 coding DNA: TGTGCCAGCAGTGATGGTAGCGGTTACAATGAGCAGTTCTTC.

As regards this clonotype: This may be a read error, as it is one base from a much larger clone. The chain couples TRBV5-1 to TRBJ2-1, with TRBD2 as a possible D gene (5 bases). This CDR3 has 16 amino acids. Trimming pared 5 bases from V and 6 bases from J, leaving 21 bases between. Germline V gives CDR1 SGHRS, CDR2 YFSETQ. The CDR3 reads CASRSLVGVPPNEQFF. CDR3 sequence (DNA): TGCGCCAGCAGATCCCTAGTGGGAGTCCCTCCCAATGAGCAGTTCTTC.

This clonotype was observed at least ten times. The rearrangement joins TRBV5-4 to TRBJ2-7, with TRBD2 matching over 11 bases. The CDR3 sequence is 15 residues long. Germline V CDR1 and CDR2: SGHNT, YYREEE (reference sequence). After removal of 4 bases from V and 2 bases from J, the junction contained 5 bases not matched to a gene. The CDR3 DNA reads as TGTGCCAGCAGCCCTCCGGGACTAGCGGCCTACGAGCAGTACTTC. Translation: CASSPPGLAAYEQYF.

The V and J genes are TRBV6-1 and TRBJ2-3; 13 bases fit TRBD2. Germline CDR1 and CDR2: MNHNS and SASEGT. The CDR3 loop spans 16 amino acids. V lost 7 bases, J lost 5 bases, and 9 bases stayed unmatched. The CDR3 DNA sequence: TGTGCCAGCAAACGGACTAGCGGGGGACCAGTAGATACGCAGTATTTT. Protein product: CASKRTSGGPVDTQYF.

This clonotype was picked up a small number of times. The V gene is TRBV20-1, the J gene TRBJ1-1; D uncertain. Germline CDR1 reads DFQATT; CDR2 reads SNEGSKA (reference sequence). The CDR3 runs 14 residues. Trimming pared 0 bases from V and 3 bases from J, leaving 11 bases between. In DNA, the CDR3 is TGCAGTGCTAGAGAGGCGGTCAAGGACACTGAAGCTTTCTTT. This gives the protein CSAREAVKDTEAFF.

The table lists this clonotype with many counts. In DNA, the CDR3 is TGCGCCAGCAGCTTTAGCGGGGATGGCTACACCTTC. Residues: CASSFSGDGYTF. The chain couples TRBV5-1 to TRBJ1-2; no definite D call. Per the germline V gene, CDR1 is SGHRS and CDR2 is YFSETQ. This CDR3 has 12 residues. Trimming removed 2 bases at V and 6 bases at J, with 8 bases between.

Ten or more counts support this clonotype. The chain carries TRBV20-1 and TRBJ2-2, with 12 bases identical to TRBD2. Germline V lookup: CDR1 DFQATT, CDR2 SNEGSKA (reference sequence). V lost 6 bases, J lost 5 bases, and 4 bases stayed unmatched. The CDR3 contains 14 residues. The CDR3 coding sequence is TGCAGTGCACGTCTAGCGGGAGGGACCGGGGAGCTGTTTTTT. Residues: CSARLAGGTGELFF.

The table lists this clonotype with a few counts. The rearrangement links TRBV2 to TRBJ2-1; 7 bases are shared with TRBD2. Trimming at V came to 6 bases and at J to 0 bases, leaving 2 bases not matched to a gene. CDR1 is SNHLY and CDR2 is FYNNEI in the germline V gene. The length of the CDR3 is 14 residues. The CDR3 region is CASRGLSSYNEQFF. The DNA of the CDR3 is TGTGCCAGCAGGGGACTAAGCTCCTACAATGAGCAGTTCTTC.